A single T cell receptor (beta chain) is shown here with its context. With random hexamers, reverse transcription was performed on roughly 0.5 to 1 ug of RNA. Amplification of TCR beta CDR3 used immunoSEQ multiplex PCR across 54 Vbeta and 13 Jbeta. TCRdb re-called the immunoSEQ multiplex PCR reads through MiXCR, storing one row per CDR3 protein. This sample has hundreds of thousands of distinct CDR3 sequences; 90% to 95% occur once, and the top ten carry around 0.072%. The sample belongs to a study of CD8 T cells in Susac syndrome. Trimming stripped 0 bases from V and 2 bases from J, with 11 bases between. Germline CDR1 is SGDLS and CDR2 is YYNGEE. The CDR3 extends over 16 amino acids. Blood CD8+ and CD4+ T cells underwent high-throughput TCR beta sequencing. It was negative isolation that provided the CD8+ and CD4+ T cells, whereas TEMRA cells were enriched by FACS.

Sequences were obtained from CD4+ T cells from PBMCs. This chain links TRBV9 with TRBJ2-2; D might be TRBD1 or TRBD2, each matching 5 bases. This receptor was obtained from a human donor with multiple sclerosis. The DNA for the CDR3 is TGTGCCAGCAGCGTAGAAGAGGGGCCCAACACCGGGGAGCTGTTTTTT. Residues: CASSVEEGPNTGELFF.